A single sample gave rise to the 27 T cell receptor beta chains below, sequenced in a study of OX40 agonist ivuxolimab in advanced cancers. Using immunoSEQ multiplex PCR, the repertoire was profiled, and TCRdb retains in-frame clones only, with some absent. The data contain about 50,000 clones, roughly 84% of them singletons. Here the sequenced sample was CD4+ or CD8+ T cells sorted from blood, taken in a trial of the OX40 agonist ivuxolimab. These receptors were collected from an adult with an advanced solid tumor such as melanoma, head and neck, liver or kidney cancer.

The genes are TRBV7-3 and TRBJ2-5; TRBD1 aligns across 11 bases. Trimming cost V 5 bases and J 4 bases; bases outside gene matches: 0. The V gene's germline CDR1 is SGHTA and CDR2 FQGTGA. This CDR3 comprises 13 residues. The CDR3 protein is CASSGTGGETQYF. CDR3 nucleotide sequence: TGTGCCAGCAGCGGGACAGGGGGAGAGACCCAGTACTTC.

DNA of the CDR3: TGTGCCAGCAGTTTCAGGGGGCGCGAGCAGTACTTC. Translated: CASSFRGREQYF. This chain links TRBV27 with TRBJ2-7, with 8 bases that match TRBD1. The CDR3 has 12 amino acids. Germline CDR1 is MNHEY and CDR2 is SMNVEV (reference sequence). V shed 3 bases and J 6 bases; nucleotides not matched to a gene: 1.

The rearrangement uses TRBV7-2 and TRBJ1-5; 7 bases agree with TRBD1. Per germline, CDR1 SGHTA and CDR2 FQGNSA. Trimming removed 4 bases from V and 6 bases from J; junction bases left unmatched: 9. There are 15 residues in the CDR3. The CDR3 nucleotides are TGTGCCAGCAGCTCTTTGACAGGGAAGGGTCAGCCCCAGCATTTT. It is translated as CASSSLTGKGQPQHF.

The table lists this clone with a few counts. The gene calls are TRBV7-2 and TRBJ1-2, with 9 positions matching TRBD1. Unmatched junction bases numbered 8, after V lost 1 base and J lost 8 bases. Germline V CDR1 and CDR2: SGHTA, FQGNSA. This CDR3 contains 15 residues. The CDR3 bases are TGTGCCAGCAGCTTAGACTACGGGACAGGGAGGGGCTACACCTTC. Translation: CASSLDYGTGRGYTF.

This chain joins TRBV19 and TRBJ1-4; D is perhaps TRBD1 (6 bases). V was trimmed by 4 bases and J by 8 bases, leaving 14 bases between them. This CDR3 contains 14 residues. CDR1 and CDR2 (germline): LNHDA, SQIVND (reference sequence). CDR3 protein: CASSTPTGMEKLFF. CDR3 in DNA: TGTGCCAGTAGTACACCCACAGGGATGGAAAAACTGTTTTTT.

The CDR3 sequence: CASSYSGGRYEQYF. DNA of the CDR3: TGTGCCAGCAGTTACTCGGGGGGACGGTACGAGCAGTACTTC. The chain joins TRBV6-5 to TRBJ2-7; TRBD2 might be the D (6 bases). Germline V gene lookup returns CDR1 MNHEY and CDR2 SVGAGI. The CDR3 has 14 amino acids. V was cut by 0 bases and J by 4 bases, with 10 bases left in between.

The chain joins TRBV9 to TRBJ1-2, with a tentative D call TRBD1 (5 bases). CDR3 length: 15 amino acids. The V end lost 0 bases, the J end lost 8 bases, and 17 bases lay between the germline ends. Germline values: CDR1 SGDLS, CDR2 YYNGEE. The CDR3 DNA is TGTGCCAGCAGCGTAGAGGGGCACAGCACTTGGGGCTACACCTTC. It translates to CASSVEGHSTWGYTF.

This clone showed up just once. The rearrangement joins TRBV2 to TRBJ1-5; unclear D gene. The CDR3 is 15 residues long. Germline V gene data show CDR1 as SNHLY and CDR2 as FYNNEI. The V end was cut by 2 bases, the J end by 4 bases, with 12 bases between. The CDR3 sequence is CASSESVSGNQPQHF. CDR3 bases: TGTGCCAGCAGTGAATCGGTCTCGGGGAATCAGCCCCAGCATTTT. Based on the CDR3 plus reference TRBV2 and TRBJ1-5, the full variable domain is EPEVTQTPSHQVTQMGQEVILRCVPISNHLYFYWYRQILGQKVEFLVSFYNNEISEKSEIFDDQFSVERPDGSNFTLKIRSTKLEDSAMYFCASSESVSGNQPQHFGDGTRLSIL.

V usage is TRBV19 and J usage is TRBJ1-4; 9 nucleotides agree with TRBD1. CDR1 is LNHDA, CDR2 SQIVND, per germline (reference sequence). Trimming took 6 bases from V and 4 from J; bases not matched to a gene: 6. There are 15 residues in the CDR3. This chain's CDR3 is CASSRTGGDNEKLFF. The CDR3 nucleotides read TGTGCCAGTAGCCGTACAGGGGGCGATAATGAAAAACTGTTTTTT.

The genes are TRBV6-1 and TRBJ1-6; maybe TRBD1 (5 bases). V gave up 0 bases and J gave up 4 bases, with 10 bases separating them. The CDR3 totals 16 residues. CDR1 MNHNS and CDR2 SASEGT come from the germline V gene. The DNA for the CDR3 is TGTGCCAGCAGTGAAGCGGCAGGGATATATAATTCACCCCTCCACTTT. It translates to CASSEAAGIYNSPLHF.

The gene calls are TRBV19 and TRBJ2-7; D is perhaps TRBD2 (6 bases). Trimming took off 4 bases at V and 4 bases at J, with 11 bases between the two ends. The CDR3 consists of 13 residues. Germline loops: CDR1 LNHDA, CDR2 SQIVND (reference sequence). DNA for the CDR3: TGTGCCAGTAGTACGGGGGTAGGGTACGAGCAGTACTTC. Residues: CASSTGVGYEQYF.

The chain is built from TRBV19 and TRBJ1-1, with D unresolved. Trimming cost V 7 bases and J 1 base, with 10 bases left between them. The germline V gene encodes CDR1 LNHDA and CDR2 SQIVND (reference sequence). This CDR3 spans 13 amino acids. CDR3 in amino acids: CASKFYRNTEAFF. The CDR3 DNA follows: TGTGCCAGTAAATTTTATCGGAACACTGAAGCTTTCTTT.

This sequence joins TRBV7-9 and TRBJ2-5; unclear D gene. Germline V CDR1 and CDR2: SEHNR, FQNEAQ (reference sequence). The V gene lost 6 bases and the J gene lost 1 base, with 9 bases spanning the gap. There are 13 residues in the CDR3. The CDR3 here is CASRISGQETQYF. The CDR3 coding sequence is TGTGCCAGCAGAATCTCGGGCCAAGAGACCCAGTACTTC.

The chain is built from TRBV18 and TRBJ2-3, with TRBD1 identical over 7 bases. Germline CDR1 KGHSH, CDR2 LQKENI. CDR3 size: 17 residues. Losses at the gene ends were 5 bases for V and 0 bases for J; bases not matched to a gene: 11. The CDR3 DNA is TGTGCCAGCTCAACTAGACAGGGACGATGGAGCACAGATACGCAGTATTTT. Its protein product is CASSTRQGRWSTDTQYF.

This clone has a handful of counts. The chain joins TRBV27 to TRBJ1-2; tentative D call: TRBD1 (5 bases). Germline CDR1 MNHEY, CDR2 SMNVEV (reference sequence). The CDR3 sequence is 14 residues long. V lost 6 bases to trimming and J lost 4 bases, with 15 bases between them. CDR3 residues: CASSRDTRGYGYTF. The CDR3 DNA is TGTGCCAGCAGCCGCGACACGAGGGGCTATGGCTACACCTTC.

The chain has TRBV5-1 and TRBJ2-2; the D gene is possibly TRBD1 (5 bases). The CDR3 totals 16 residues. Germline V lookup: CDR1 SGHRS, CDR2 YFSETQ. Trimming shortened V by 4 bases and J by 4 bases, and 17 bases separated the two germline ends. CDR3 sequence (DNA): TGCGCCAGCAGCACGACCTCAGGGTTGGGCACCGGGGAGCTGTTTTTT. Protein product: CASSTTSGLGTGELFF. Full variable domain (outside the CDR3, taken from reference TRBV5-1 and TRBJ2-2): KAGVTQTPRYLIKTRGQQVTLSCSPISGHRSVSWYQQTPGQGLQFLFEYFSETQRNKGNFPGRFSGRQFSNSRSEMNVSTLELGDSALYLCASSTTSGLGTGELFFGEGSRLTVL.

This clone came up once. The junction differs from germline at one of its ends, possibly a read error. Other DNA sequences within the sample encode an identical CDR3. J is TRBJ1-4 and V is TRBV6-1; D may be TRBD1 (5 bases). The germline V gene has CDR1 MNHNS and CDR2 SASEGT. The CDR3 length is 15 residues. CDR3 loop: CASSAATGYRGELFF. For the CDR3, the DNA is TGCGCCAGCAGTGCGGCAACAGGTTACCGGGGGGAACTGTTTTTT.

This chain links TRBV15 with TRBJ2-1; D remains ambiguous. Trimming left V 1 base short and J 0 bases short, with 10 bases between. There are 16 residues in the CDR3. Germline loops: CDR1 LNHNV, CDR2 YYDKDF (reference sequence). The CDR3 sequence is CATSRGTGSSYNEQFF. The CDR3 nucleotides are TGTGCCACCAGCAGAGGGACGGGCAGCTCCTACAATGAGCAGTTCTTC.

In regard to this clone: At one end the junction does not follow the germline gene, possibly because of a read error. V usage is TRBV4-3 and J usage is TRBJ1-2; D possibly corresponds to TRBD1 (5 bases). CDR3 length: 16 amino acids. In germline, CDR1 is LGHNA, CDR2 YSLEER. The CDR3: CANSQDRGWDHYGYTF. The CDR3 region has the DNA TGCGCCAACAGCCAAGATAGGGGTTGGGACCACTATGGCTACACCTTC.

The CDR3 nucleotides are TGTGCCAGCAGCTTAGACACCAATCAGCCCCAGCATTTT. This sequence encodes CASSLDTNQPQHF. This rearrangement joins TRBV7-2 to TRBJ1-5; no clear D. Germline V gene sequence: CDR1 SGHTA, CDR2 FQGNSA. Trimming took off 1 base at V and 3 bases at J, with 4 bases between the two ends. The CDR3 runs to 13 residues.

The V gene is TRBV7-2, the J gene TRBJ2-4, with a tentative D call TRBD1 (5 bases). V gave up 4 bases and J gave up 6 bases, with 10 bases separating them. From germline, CDR1 is SGHTA and CDR2 FQGNSA. This CDR3 has 13 residues. CDR3 loop: CASSSQGGNIQYF. The CDR3, as DNA: TGTGCCAGCAGCTCCCAGGGCGGAAACATTCAGTACTTC.

This chain links TRBV4-2 with TRBJ2-3; D possibly matches TRBD1 or TRBD2 (6 bases each). Deletions cut 0 bases from V and 10 bases from J, with 29 bases between. Germline CDR1 and CDR2: LGHNA and YNFKEQ. CDR3 length equals 19 residues. The CDR3 here is CASSQETAFPRGTEGAQYF. The CDR3 bases are TGTGCCAGCAGCCAAGAGACCGCCTTCCCTCGGGGCACGGAGGGGGCGCAGTATTTT.

This clone was found once. The chain recombines TRBV19 with TRBJ1-1, with 7 nucleotides matching TRBD1. Looked up from germline, CDR1 is LNHDA and CDR2 is SQIVND (reference sequence). The J segment lost 0 bases and the V segment lost 3 bases, leaving 1 base of the junction unmatched. This CDR3 spans 14 amino acids. The CDR3 sequence: CASSIDRVNTEAFF. In DNA, the CDR3 is TGTGCCAGTAGTATCGACAGGGTGAACACTGAAGCTTTCTTT.

This chain joins TRBV6-5 and TRBJ1-4; perhaps TRBD1 as D (5 bases). Germline-derived CDR1 and CDR2 are MNHEY and SVGAGI. V lost 6 bases and J lost 8, with 13 bases in between. CDR3 length: 13 residues. The CDR3 region has the DNA TGTGCCAGCAGCCAGGGACGCCGGGAAAAACTGTTTTTT. Translation gives CASSQGRREKLFF.

J is TRBJ1-3 and V is TRBV11-2; D gene uncertain. Germline V gene data show CDR1 as SGHAT and CDR2 as FQNNGV. The germline V and J ends were trimmed by 6 bases and 0 bases, with 12 bases remaining between them. This CDR3 spans 15 amino acids. The CDR3 nucleotides read TGTGCCAGCAGTCTCGCGGGGATCTCTGGAAACACCATATATTTT. Protein: CASSLAGISGNTIYF.

This clone was detected once. The chain employs TRBV7-6 and TRBJ2-5; D gene uncertain. CDR1 and CDR2 (germline): SGHVS, FNYEAQ. V was trimmed by 0 bases and J by 3 bases, leaving 5 bases between them. The CDR3 is 13 amino acids. CDR3 bases: TGTGCCAGCAGCTTAGCCATCAAAGAGACCCAGTACTTC. Protein: CASSLAIKETQYF. Complete variable domain (other parts from reference TRBV7-6 and TRBJ2-5): GAGVSQSPRYKVTKRGQDVALRCDPISGHVSLYWYRQALGQGPEFLTYFNYEAQQDKSGLPNDRFSAERPEGSISTLTIQRTEQRDSAMYRCASSLAIKETQYFGPGTRLLVL.

This chain connects TRBV27 to TRBJ1-2; a possible D gene is TRBD1 (6 bases). CDR1 MNHEY and CDR2 SMNVEV come from the germline V gene (reference sequence). V dropped 0 bases and J dropped 4 bases, with 15 bases sitting between them. The CDR3 totals 16 residues. The CDR3 nucleotides read TGTGCCAGCAGTTTATCGATCCCGGGGACACTCTATGGCTACACCTTC. The encoded protein is CASSLSIPGTLYGYTF.